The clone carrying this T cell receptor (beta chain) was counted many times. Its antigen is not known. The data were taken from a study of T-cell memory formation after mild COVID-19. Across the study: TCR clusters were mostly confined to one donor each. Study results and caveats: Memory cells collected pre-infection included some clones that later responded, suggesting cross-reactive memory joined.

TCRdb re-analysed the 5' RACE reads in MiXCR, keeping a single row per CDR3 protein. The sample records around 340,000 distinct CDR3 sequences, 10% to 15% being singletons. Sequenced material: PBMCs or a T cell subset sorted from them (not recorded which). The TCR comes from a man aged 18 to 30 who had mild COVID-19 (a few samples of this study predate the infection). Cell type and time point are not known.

The CDR3 is CSARSPWSANYGYTF. CDR3 bases: TGCAGTGCTAGAAGCCCCTGGAGCGCTAACTATGGCTACACCTTC. V and J are TRBV20-1 and TRBJ1-2, with no clear D. CDR1 is DFQATT and CDR2 is SNEGSKA in the germline V gene (reference sequence). CDR3 length equals 15 residues. V lost 2 bases and J lost 0, with 13 bases in between.